This T cell receptor (beta chain) derives from a study of identifying expanded T cells in peripheral blood. Study-level points and caveats: Technical replicates showed roughly 1.2 changed clones; two weeks roughly 16; four weeks 19. Across healthy donors, higher total template counts meant significantly greater roughly two-week count variance.

Of note for this clone: The antigen remains unidentified.

V shed 3 bases and J 1 base; nucleotides not matched to a gene: 3. CDR3 length: 14 amino acids. CDR1 is SGHNT and CDR2 is YYREEE in the germline V gene (reference sequence). The table came from immunoSEQ multiplex PCR; TCRdb's copy has only in-frame clones and leaves some out. The table lists about 100,000 clones, roughly 87% of them singletons. No infections or other immune events were documented during collection. Sequencing input: blood. The V and J genes are TRBV5-4 and TRBJ1-1; TRBD1 aligns across 7 bases. This receptor was obtained from a person between 18 and 75 years old in good health. The CDR3 protein is CASSYWDRNTEAFF. The CDR3 DNA sequence: TGTGCCAGCAGCTACTGGGACAGGAACACTGAAGCTTTCTTT.